The present T cell receptor (beta chain) was sequenced within a study of T cell responses to AZD1222 COVID-19 vaccine. Study-level points and caveats: Spike was spanned by vaccine-associated CD4 TCRs, which were dominant at 160-218 and 743-854. Every sample of the repertoires postdated the peak T cell response. Targets within unmutated variant regions were reportedly found for nearly half of spike-specific TCRs.

This table comes from immunoSEQ multiplex PCR, and its TCRdb copy is limited to in-frame clones, with some not included. The sample has 110,000 or so clones, approximately 88% seen once. This CDR3 has 12 amino acids. V lost 6 bases and J lost 7, with 13 bases in between. Note on this clone: The antigen is unknown.

The TCR sequence derives from an adult who received the AZD1222 COVID-19 vaccine. The material sequenced was peripheral blood, taken 28 days after the second AZD1222 dose. The chain carries TRBV12-3 or TRBV12-4 and TRBJ2-7; D is unresolved. This CDR3 is CASSLGPTEQYF. In DNA, the CDR3 is TGTGCCAGCAGCCTAGGGCCGACGGAGCAGTACTTC.